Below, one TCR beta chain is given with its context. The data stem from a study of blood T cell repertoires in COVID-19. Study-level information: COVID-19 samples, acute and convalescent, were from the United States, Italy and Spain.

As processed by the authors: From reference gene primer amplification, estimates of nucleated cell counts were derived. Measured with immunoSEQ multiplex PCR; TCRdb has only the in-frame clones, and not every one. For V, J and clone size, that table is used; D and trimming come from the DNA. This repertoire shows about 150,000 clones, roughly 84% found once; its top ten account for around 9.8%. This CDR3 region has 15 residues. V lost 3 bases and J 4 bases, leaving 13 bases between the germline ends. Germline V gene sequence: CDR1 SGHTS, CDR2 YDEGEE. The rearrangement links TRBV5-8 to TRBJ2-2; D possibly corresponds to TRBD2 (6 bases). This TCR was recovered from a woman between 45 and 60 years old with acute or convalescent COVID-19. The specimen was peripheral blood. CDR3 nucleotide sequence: TGTGCCAGCAGCTGGGCGGGGTGGTCCACCGGGGAGCTGTTTTTT. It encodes CASSWAGWSTGELFF.